These T cell receptor beta chains were read from a single sample in a study of blood T cell repertoires in COVID-19. The method was immunoSEQ multiplex PCR; TCRdb's version includes in-frame clones alone and lacks a portion of them. The sample has 200,000 to 250,000 clones; around nine tenths are singletons. Input material: peripheral blood. The source is a woman aged 40 to 50 who had recovered from COVID-19. Both conserved end residues are part of each CDR3. D genes are given only for firm matches. A clone size is listed for some rows: how often the clone was seen (once, few, many), or a class if it is expanded.

TRBV7-2	-	TRBJ1-5	-	CASSAEGRPQHF	TGTGCCAGCAGCGCGGAAGGTCGGCCCCAGCATTTT
TRBV5-1	once	TRBJ2-1	TRBD2	CASSLPGLASEQFF	TGCGCCAGCAGCTTACCCGGACTAGCCAGTGAGCAGTTCTTC
TRBV19	-	TRBJ1-1	-	CASSIRSGRLSEAFF	TGTGCCAGTAGTATCCGTTCAGGGCGGTTATCTGAAGCTTTCTTT
TRBV5-4	-	TRBJ2-1	-	CASSVALSSYNEQFF	TGTGCCAGCAGCGTTGCCCTTAGTTCCTACAATGAGCAGTTCTTC
TRBV12-3/TRBV12-4	-	TRBJ1-2	-	CASREDGSYTF	TGTGCCAGCAGGGAAGACGGGAGCTACACCTTC
TRBV10-3	-	TRBJ1-6	-	CAITQGLGAYSPLHF	TGTGCCATCACCCAGGGGTTAGGGGCCTATTCACCCCTCCACTTT
TRBV5-6	-	TRBJ2-7	TRBD2	CASSLGLAGIYEQYF	TGTGCCAGCAGCCTGGGACTAGCGGGAATATACGAGCAGTACTTC
TRBV4-3	-	TRBJ1-2	-	CASSQEWRLNYGYTF	TGCGCCAGCAGCCAAGAATGGCGGCTTAACTATGGCTACACCTTC
TRBV5-6	-	TRBJ1-2	TRBD1	CASSSGTGTGRYGYTF	TGTGCCAGCAGCTCGGGGACCGGGACAGGGCGCTATGGCTACACCTTC
TRBV24-1	-	TRBJ2-5	TRBD1	CATSDGRDSFQETQYF	TGTGCCACCAGTGATGGCCGGGACAGCTTCCAAGAGACCCAGTACTTC
TRBV10-3	-	TRBJ2-7	TRBD2	CAIRARGEGPYEQYF	TGTGCCATCAGGGCACGGGGGGAGGGTCCCTACGAGCAGTACTTC
TRBV2	-	TRBJ2-1	TRBD1	CASSERGAGGRNEQFF	TGTGCCAGCAGTGAAAGGGGCGCAGGGGGTCGGAATGAGCAGTTCTTC
TRBV15	-	TRBJ1-5	-	CATSRVVWKGVSQPQHF	TGTGCCACCAGCAGAGTGGTCTGGAAGGGAGTGAGTCAGCCCCAGCATTTT
TRBV18	-	TRBJ2-5	TRBD1	CASSPDRGRPQYF	TGTGCCAGCTCACCGGACAGGGGGCGCCCCCAGTACTTC
TRBV11-2	-	TRBJ2-7	TRBD1	CASSLDRTGGGYEQYF	TGTGCCAGCAGCTTAGATCGGACAGGGGGCGGGTACGAGCAGTACTTC
TRBV24-1	-	TRBJ2-3	-	CATSDSQGSTDTQYF	TGTGCCACCAGTGATTCTCAGGGGAGCACAGATACGCAGTATTTT
TRBV7-2	-	TRBJ1-4	-	CASSLVGRGNEKLFF	TGTGCCAGCAGCTTAGTTGGTCGGGGGAATGAAAAACTGTTTTTT
TRBV13	-	TRBJ2-1	-	CASSLYNEQFF	TGTGCCAGCAGCCTTTACAATGAGCAGTTCTTC
TRBV10-3	-	TRBJ2-5	-	CAIGRGNQETQYF	TGTGCCATCGGGCGGGGAAACCAAGAGACCCAGTACTTC
TRBV7-9	-	TRBJ2-2	-	CASSLVVPGELFF	TGTGCCAGCAGCTTAGTAGTGCCCGGGGAGCTGTTTTTT
TRBV24-1	-	TRBJ1-5	-	CATRGSGGNQPQHF	TGTGCCACCCGTGGGTCTGGAGGGAATCAGCCCCAGCATTTT
TRBV6-1	-	TRBJ2-7	TRBD1	CASSEEDRGFSYEQYF	TGTGCCAGCAGTGAAGAGGACAGGGGCTTTTCCTACGAGCAGTACTTC
TRBV28	-	TRBJ1-2	-	CASSPRGQLISYGYTF	TGTGCCAGCAGCCCGCGCGGACAACTTATCTCCTATGGCTACACCTTC
TRBV11-2	-	TRBJ1-2	-	CASSPGQSFYGYTF	TGTGCCAGCAGCCCCGGACAGAGTTTCTATGGCTACACCTTC
TRBV20-1	-	TRBJ2-7	TRBD2	CSASISSGSYEQYF	TGCAGTGCTAGTATTTCTAGCGGGTCCTACGAGCAGTACTTC
TRBV7-2	-	TRBJ2-3	-	CASSLVSIVDTQYF	TGTGCCAGCAGCTTAGTGTCTATTGTAGATACGCAGTATTTT
TRBV7-9	-	TRBJ2-3	TRBD2	CASRSSGGAATTDTQYF	TGTGCCAGCAGGAGTAGCGGGGGGGCCGCGACGACAGATACGCAGTATTTT
TRBV11-2	few	TRBJ2-7	TRBD1	CASSPRVPGGGEQYF	TGTGCCAGCAGCCCGAGGGTCCCAGGGGGCGGCGAGCAGTACTTC
TRBV28	-	TRBJ2-6	-	CASSTTGLSGANVLTF	TGTGCCAGCAGTACCACAGGGCTATCTGGGGCCAACGTCCTGACTTTC
TRBV6-2/TRBV6-3	-	TRBJ2-1	TRBD2	CASSPRTSGGGISSYNEQFF	TGTGCCAGCAGTCCACGGACTAGCGGGGGGGGGATTAGCTCCTACAATGAGCAGTTCTTC
TRBV20-1	-	TRBJ1-4	-	CSASRREKLFF	TGCAGTGCTAGTAGGCGGGAAAAACTGTTTTTT
TRBV13	-	TRBJ2-5	TRBD1	CASSTRDSEETQYF	TGTGCCAGCAGCACCCGGGACAGCGAAGAGACCCAGTACTTC
TRBV4-2	-	TRBJ2-2	TRBD2	CASSQIAGGTGELFF	TGTGCCAGCAGCCAAATAGCGGGAGGAACCGGGGAGCTGTTTTTT
TRBV19	few	TRBJ2-7	-	CASSNHRDTLREQYF	TGTGCCAGTAGTAACCACCGGGACACACTTCGCGAGCAGTACTTC
TRBV14	-	TRBJ1-3	-	CASSWTAGNTIYF	TGTGCCAGCAGTTGGACAGCTGGAAACACCATATATTTT
TRBV14	-	TRBJ1-2	-	CASSHRGAQQGYTF	TGTGCCAGCAGCCATCGGGGGGCGCAACAGGGCTACACCTTC
TRBV5-6	few	TRBJ1-2	TRBD1	CASSVRGNGYTF	TGTGCCAGCAGCGTCAGGGGGAATGGCTACACCTTC
TRBV5-4	-	TRBJ2-5	TRBD2	CASSTSGTRLQETQYF	TGTGCCAGCAGCACATCCGGGACTAGGCTACAAGAGACCCAGTACTTC
TRBV2	-	TRBJ2-3	-	CASSEAGGFSTDTQYF	TGTGCCAGCAGTGAAGCCGGGGGTTTTAGCACAGATACGCAGTATTTT
TRBV15	once	TRBJ2-2	TRBD2	CATSREGLAGEKNTGELFF	TGTGCCACCAGCAGAGAGGGACTAGCGGGAGAAAAGAACACCGGGGAGCTGTTTTTT
TRBV2	once	TRBJ1-3	TRBD1	CASSVTGANTIYF	TGTGCCAGCAGTGTAACAGGGGCGAACACCATATATTTT
TRBV4-3	-	TRBJ2-3	-	CASSQDTGEDTDTQYF	TGCGCCAGCAGCCAAGATACAGGGGAGGACACAGATACGCAGTATTTT
TRBV19	-	TRBJ2-1	TRBD1	CASSIVGRGNNEQFF	TGTGCCAGTAGTATAGTAGGCAGGGGGAATAATGAGCAGTTCTTC
TRBV29-1	-	TRBJ2-1	TRBD2	CSVGGSSGIAPSYNEQFF	TGCAGCGTCGGGGGGTCTAGCGGTATAGCCCCCTCCTACAATGAGCAGTTCTTC
TRBV6-6	-	TRBJ1-3	-	CASSYPPVSGNTIYF	TGTGCCAGCAGTTACCCGCCAGTCTCTGGAAACACCATATATTTT
TRBV7-9	-	TRBJ2-3	TRBD1	CASTPGGSTDTQYF	TGTGCCAGCACCCCAGGGGGCAGCACAGATACGCAGTATTTT
TRBV3-1/TRBV3-2	-	TRBJ1-2	-	CASSTRRAGNYGYTF	TGTGCCAGCAGTACAAGAAGGGCGGGTAACTATGGCTACACCTTC
TRBV11-2	-	TRBJ1-5	-	CASSLGGGRSQPQHF	TGTGCCAGCAGCTTAGGGGGGGGGCGCAGTCAGCCCCAGCATTTT
TRBV12-5	-	TRBJ2-3	TRBD2	CASGPPGGASDTQYF	TGTGCTAGTGGTCCCCCCGGGGGGGCGTCAGATACGCAGTATTTT
TRBV6-6	-	TRBJ2-6	TRBD1	CASSPTGGTGANVLTF	TGTGCCAGCAGTCCAACAGGGGGAACTGGGGCCAACGTCCTGACTTTC
TRBV5-8	-	TRBJ2-5	-	CASSLPGTTETQYF	TGTGCCAGCAGCCTACCCGGGACAACAGAGACCCAGTACTTC
TRBV7-9	-	TRBJ2-1	TRBD2	CASSRTSGSYNEQFF	TGTGCCAGCAGCCGAACTAGCGGGAGCTACAATGAGCAGTTCTTC
TRBV29-1	-	TRBJ2-2	-	CSVEIRGRGELFF	TGCAGCGTTGAAATCAGGGGTAGGGGGGAGCTGTTTTTT